Sequencing of this T cell receptor (beta chain) was carried out in a study of cytomegalovirus exposure and HLA in healthy donors. Vbeta (60) and Jbeta (13) primers were used in the PCR. The protocol was immunoSEQ multiplex PCR, while the TCRdb copy is restricted to in-frame clones and leaves out a portion. The data show under 250,000 clones, with about 88% seen just once and around 0.23% held by the top ten. The CDR3 contains 13 residues. V lost 8 bases and J lost 3, with 11 bases in between. Per germline, CDR1 MGHRA and CDR2 YSYEKL. Study conclusions and caveats: According to the study, roughly 160 TCR beta chains were cytomegalovirus-associated. Researchers had no immune exposure information except CMV serostatus available.

Comments on this clone: What it recognizes is unknown.

The receptor was isolated from a girl aged 2 to 9 in good health and CMV-seronegative. Sequencing input: PBMCs. The rearrangement joins TRBV4-1 to TRBJ2-1; weak D call: TRBD2 (6 bases). The CDR3 here is CASGGLIYNEQFF. CDR3 DNA sequence: TGCGCCAGCGGGGGACTCATCTACAATGAGCAGTTCTTC.